Presented here are 18 T cell receptor beta chains from one specimen sequenced in a study of T cell clusters in autoimmune cytopenias. TRB rearrangements were amplified by touch-down multiplex PCR with mixed TRB-A/B primers. Reprocessing the multiplex PCR reads, TCRdb reports a single entry for every CDR3 protein and omits DNA. The sample has 5,500 to 6,500 distinct CDR3 sequences, and its top ten clones hold 7.6%. Each sample's input was 250 ng genomic DNA, roughly 40,000 genome equivalents. These records were also assigned to another study, of T cell repertoires in aging, cancer and after chemotherapy.

The sequenced material came from peripheral blood. These receptor sequences come from a human donor in good health.

This clonotype registers medium-sized by frequency. The chain employs TRBV30 and TRBJ1-4. This CDR3 comprises 14 residues. The V gene's germline CDR1 is GTSNPN and CDR2 SVGIG (reference sequence). The CDR3 protein is CALRRGGRSEKLFF.

V and J are TRBV18 and TRBJ1-1; TCRdb designates TRBD1, a call that cannot be tested without DNA. Per germline, CDR1 KGHSH and CDR2 LQKENI. The CDR3 is made up of 16 amino acids. CDR3: CASSPKSTQGATEAFF.

Measured by frequency, this clonotype is medium-sized (0.01 to 0.1%). The chain is built from TRBV5-4 and TRBJ2-3. This CDR3 is built from 15 residues. Germline CDR1 and CDR2: SGHNT and YYREEE (reference sequence). CDR3 loop: CASSPSRRYTDTQYF.

The chain couples TRBV30 to TRBJ2-3; TCRdb proposes TRBD1, but this gene call is untestable without DNA. Germline loops: CDR1 GTSNPN, CDR2 SVGIG (reference sequence). CDR3 size: 15 residues. The CDR3 spells CAWSLRGFGADTQYF.

This clonotype shows up as medium-sized by frequency. This chain joins TRBV6-1 and TRBJ2-3; absent DNA, TCRdb's TRBD2 call cannot be checked. CDR1 is MNHNS, CDR2 SASEGT, per germline. The CDR3 totals 15 residues. The CDR3 protein is CASSEATGGARTQYF.

Measured by frequency, this clonotype is medium-sized. This chain joins TRBV19 and TRBJ1-5. CDR3 length: 16 residues. The germline gives CDR1 LNHDA, CDR2 SQIVND (reference sequence). The CDR3 spells CASSIARGLHNQPQHF.

The chain has TRBV7-2 and TRBJ2-1; the D gene TCRdb calls, TRBD2, cannot be checked with no DNA. Germline assignment: CDR1 SGHTA and CDR2 FQGNSA. The CDR3 covers 16 residues. This CDR3 reads CASSPRGNPTYNEQFF.

V and J are TRBV5-4 and TRBJ2-7; TCRdb proposes TRBD1, but this gene call is untestable without DNA. The CDR3 runs to 13 residues. Germline loops: CDR1 SGHNT, CDR2 YYREEE (reference sequence). Here the CDR3 reads CASSLRGDYEQYF.

The chain joins TRBV5-4 to TRBJ2-5; the TCRdb D gene call, TRBD1, has no DNA to confirm it. This CDR3 comprises 16 residues. Per the germline V gene, CDR1 is SGHNT and CDR2 is YYREEE (reference sequence). CDR3 in amino acids: CASSLVTRGDQETQYF.

V and J are TRBV5-6 and TRBJ1-2; lacking DNA, the TRBD1 call made by TCRdb goes unchecked. The CDR3 extends over 14 amino acids. Germline V gene data show CDR1 as SGHDT and CDR2 as YYEEEE. Here the CDR3 reads CASSSGTGQYGYTF.

V usage is TRBV10-3 and J usage is TRBJ2-1; TCRdb outputs TRBD1, but without DNA this stays unchecked. The CDR3 is 16 amino acids. Per germline, CDR1 ENHRY and CDR2 SYGVKD. CDR3 residues: CAISESMAGEYNEQFF.

The V call is TRBV20-1, the J call TRBJ2-1; TCRdb indicates TRBD1, and absent DNA this call remains unverified. Germline V lookup: CDR1 DFQATT, CDR2 SNEGSKA (reference sequence). This CDR3 has 15 residues. The chain's CDR3 is CSARGGQGDWNEQFF.

The chain has TRBV6-4 and TRBJ1-1; TCRdb indicates TRBD1, and absent DNA this call remains unverified. Germline lookup yields CDR1 MRHNA and CDR2 SNTAGT. This CDR3 is built from 17 residues. The CDR3 is CASSDKGTGQLEAEAFF.

This clonotype is called medium-sized based on its frequency. The chain recombines TRBV6-5 with TRBJ1-1. The CDR3 consists of 11 residues. From germline, CDR1 is MNHEY and CDR2 SVGAGI. The CDR3 here is CASTRGTEAFF.

This clonotype is labeled medium-sized based on frequency. This CDR3 is CASSMGGLLNSPLHF. The chain has TRBV19 and TRBJ1-6; absent DNA, TCRdb's TRBD1 call cannot be checked. The CDR3 length is 15 residues. The germline gives CDR1 LNHDA, CDR2 SQIVND (reference sequence).

Judged by frequency, this clonotype is medium-sized (0.01 to 0.1%). The CDR3 region is CASSGQGVFSPLHF. V is TRBV19 and J is TRBJ1-6; the TRBD1 assignment by TCRdb is unverifiable without DNA. The germline V gene encodes CDR1 LNHDA and CDR2 SQIVND (reference sequence). The CDR3 runs to 14 residues. The variable domain in full, completed from reference TRBV19 and TRBJ1-6, reads DGGITQSPKYLFRKEGQNVTLSCEQNLNHDAMYWYRQDPGQGLRLIYYSQIVNDFQKGDIAEGYSVSREKKESFPLTVTSAQKNPTAFYLCASSGQGVFSPLHFGNGTRLTVT.

The CDR3: CASSLGGGNTGELFF. The gene calls are TRBV5-4 and TRBJ2-2; TCRdb's D call of TRBD1 is untestable without DNA. The germline V gene encodes CDR1 SGHNT and CDR2 YYREEE (reference sequence). The CDR3 is 15 residues long.

The chain has TRBV5-6 and TRBJ2-1. Germline loops: CDR1 SGHDT, CDR2 YYEEEE. The CDR3 totals 14 residues. The CDR3 loop reads CASSDPDSYNEQFF.